The source of this T cell receptor beta chain is a study of blood T cell repertoires in COVID-19. Original methodology: Cell counts per sample came from amplifying reference gene primers. The data were produced by immunoSEQ multiplex PCR, yet TCRdb's version contains in-frame clones alone and is incomplete. From that table come the V and J calls and clone size; the DNA was used to work out D and trimming. Among 170,000 or so clones listed, 85% to 90% were seen once. The CDR3 runs to 16 residues. V gave up 0 bases and J gave up 4 bases; unmatched junction bases: 5. The sample comprised peripheral blood. J is TRBJ2-7 and V is TRBV23-1; TRBD1 aligns across 11 bases. TRBV23-1 is known as an ORF, though its function is uncertain. This TCR was recovered from a woman aged 70 to 79 with COVID-19, enrolled during active disease. CDR3: CASSQSRTGGIYEQYF. The CDR3 coding sequence is TGCGCCAGCAGTCAATCGCGGACAGGGGGCATTTACGAGCAGTACTTC.